Following are 32 T cell receptor beta chains from one sample sequenced in a study of T cells in women clearing cervical HPV infection (dated by TCRdb to 2016 to 2019). The library came from the immunoSEQ multiplex PCR assay. Held by TCRdb, this immuneACCESS table contains in-frame sequences only and omits some clones. Under half of the omission traces to an unresolved V gene where checked; the cause of the rest is unknown. The table of this sample itemizes more than 20,000 clones. Around 24% of the sample rests with the top ten. Sequencing was performed on blood buffy coat. Receptors were obtained from a woman between 18 and 70 years old with a cervical HPV16 infection that either progressed to CIN3+ or cleared (not recorded which).

In the case of this clone: Read coverage stops 3 residues before the CDR3 terminus; the germline J gene supplies the remainder. The genes are TRBV30 and TRBJ2-7; D gene unclear. V gave up 0 bases and J gave up 0 bases, with 12 bases separating them. This CDR3 has 15 amino acids. Germline values: CDR1 GTSNPN, CDR2 SVGIG (reference sequence). CDR3 DNA (partial): TGTGCCTGGAGTGTAGGGCTAACCGACTCCTACGAG. Its translation: CAWSVGLTDSYE. In full, the CDR3 reads CAWSVGLTDSYEQYF.

About this clone itself: The read comes to an end 3 residues before the CDR3 does, leaving the germline J gene to fill in the end. The V and J genes are TRBV28 and TRBJ1-1, with 8 positions matching TRBD1. CDR1 and CDR2 (germline): MDHEN, SYDVKM. V trimming: 9 bases; J trimming: 2 bases; junction bases outside the gene matches: 5. The CDR3 contains 13 residues. The CDR3: CASETGDNTEAFF. The DNA read from the CDR3 is TGTGCCAGTGAGACAGGGGATAACACTGAA.

With regard to this clone: The observed sequence ends 3 residues before the CDR3 terminus, with the missing tail filled in from the germline J gene. The chain is built from TRBV5-6 and TRBJ1-6; D is possibly TRBD1 (5 bases). The V gene's germline CDR1 is SGHDT and CDR2 YYEEEE. The V and J ends lost 3 bases and 5 bases respectively, with 12 bases between them. CDR3 length: 15 residues. This CDR3 is CASSYLTDNNSPLHF. The CDR3 DNA, read in part, is TGTGCCAGCAGCTATCTGACAGATAATAATTCACCC. The whole variable domain, filled in from reference TRBV5-6 and TRBJ1-6, reads DAGVTQSPTHLIKTRGQQVTLRCSPKSGHDTVSWYQQALGQGPQFIFQYYEEEERQRGNFPDRFSGHQFPNYSSELNVNALLLGDSALYLCASSYLTDNNSPLHFGNGTRLTVT.

In regard to this clone: The observed sequence ends 3 residues before the CDR3 terminus, with the missing tail filled in from the germline J gene. This chain uses TRBV14 with TRBJ2-5, with 8 positions matching TRBD2. V trimming: 1 base; J trimming: 4 bases; junction bases outside the gene matches: 8. CDR1 and CDR2 from the germline V gene are SGHDN and FVKESK. The CDR3 runs to 16 residues. The covered CDR3 bases are TGTGCCAGCAGCCAAGCGGGACTAGGTCTTGTAGAGACC. Encoded protein: CASSQAGLGLVET. The CDR3, in full, reads CASSQAGLGLVETQYF.

A note on this clone: The CDR3 end falls 3 residues outside the read, so it is completed with the germline J gene. The rearrangement links TRBV2 to TRBJ1-4; tentatively, D is TRBD1 (5 bases). Germline V gene data show CDR1 as SNHLY and CDR2 as FYNNEI. The CDR3 spans 16 residues. The CDR3 sequence is CASVEDTTADNSPLFF. The part of the CDR3 DNA that was read is TGTGCCAGCGTGGAGGACACGACAGCCGATAATTCACCA. Full variable domain (missing parts from reference TRBV2 and TRBJ1-4): EPEVTQTPSHQVTQMGQEVILRCVPISNHLYFYWYRQILGQKVEFLVSFYNNEISEKSEIFDDQFSVERPDGSNFTLKIRSTKLEDSAMYFCASVEDTTADNSPLFFGSGTQLSVL.

Notes on this clone: The CDR3 is cut off 3 residues early in the read; its end comes from the germline J gene. The rearrangement uses TRBV16 and TRBJ1-3; D call uncertain. There are 14 residues in the CDR3. Trimming shortened V by 5 bases and J by 0 bases, and 8 bases separated the two germline ends. Germline V gene sequence: CDR1 KGHSY, CDR2 FQNENV. This CDR3 reads CASSGTDSGNTIYF. The covered CDR3 bases are TGTGCCAGCAGCGGCACAGACTCTGGAAACACC.

On this clone itself: With the read ending 3 residues before the CDR3 end, the germline J gene is used to fill in that end. The J gene is TRBJ2-3, the V gene TRBV6-4; D tentatively fits TRBD1 or TRBD2 (5 bases each). The germline V gene encodes CDR1 MRHNA and CDR2 SNTAGT. CDR3 length: 15 amino acids. V lost 2 bases and J 3 bases, leaving 12 bases between the germline ends. CDR3 DNA, as far as it was read: TGTGCCAGCAGTGACAGGCAGGGAGCAACAGATACG. It codes for CASSDRQGATDT. The entire CDR3 sequence reads CASSDRQGATDTQYF.

A note on this clone: The read halts 3 residues ahead of the CDR3 end, with the missing end drawn from the germline J gene. The chain uses TRBV14 and TRBJ2-7; no definite D call. This CDR3 comprises 11 residues. Germline V CDR1 and CDR2: SGHDN, FVKESK. V shed 5 bases and J shed 2 bases, with 4 bases lying between them. The CDR3 sequence: CASSITYEQYF. CDR3 DNA, as far as it was read: TGTGCCAGCAGCATCACCTACGAG.

The covered CDR3 bases are TGTGCCAGCAGCCAACAGGGGAACACTGAA. As protein: CASSQQGNTE. The full CDR3 sequence reads CASSQQGNTEAFF. The rearrangement links TRBV14 to TRBJ1-1, with D tentatively TRBD1 (5 bases). Read sequence stops 3 residues before the CDR3 end, and the germline J gene provides the missing end. The CDR3 spans 13 residues. Trimming stripped 2 bases from V and 1 base from J, with 5 bases between. The germline V gene has CDR1 SGHDN and CDR2 FVKESK.

Comment on this clone: Read coverage stops 3 residues before the CDR3 terminus; the germline J gene supplies the remainder. V and J are TRBV30 and TRBJ2-3; possibly TRBD1 for D (6 bases). Germline V lookup: CDR1 GTSNPN, CDR2 SVGIG (reference sequence). There are 13 residues in the CDR3. Here the CDR3 reads CAWSTIRGETQYF. The sequenced CDR3 bases are TGTGCCTGGAGTACCATCAGGGGAGAGACG.

As for this clone: The sequenced fragment ends 3 residues before the CDR3 boundary, so the rest is inferred from the germline J gene. V gene TRBV18 combines with J gene TRBJ1-2, with D hard to call. Germline CDR1 KGHSH, CDR2 LQKENI. The CDR3 is made up of 17 amino acids. CDR3 sequence reads: CASSPRGGSGSSYDYTF. The CDR3 bases that were read are TGTGCCAGCTCACCACGAGGAGGTAGCGGGAGTTCCTACGAC.

A word on this clone: The CDR3 end is not reached by the read, which stops 3 residues before it; the germline J gene fills it in. The chain has TRBV12-3 or TRBV12-4 and TRBJ2-1; D remains ambiguous. The length of the CDR3 is 13 residues. Trimming took 4 bases from V and 0 from J, leaving 4 bases between them. CDR3 loop: CASSYGSYNEQFF. The CDR3 bases that were read are TGTGCCAGCAGTTACGGCTCCTACAATGAG.

For this clone: The read falls 3 residues short of the CDR3 end, and the missing part is taken from the germline J gene. This chain links TRBV14 with TRBJ2-1; D is possibly TRBD2 (7 bases). This CDR3 spans 18 amino acids. Looked up from germline, CDR1 is SGHDN and CDR2 is FVKESK. Trimming pared 2 bases from V and 1 base from J, leaving 18 bases between. CDR3 protein: CASSQFGGGGSSYNEQFF. CDR3 DNA, as far as it was read: TGTGCCAGCAGCCAATTCGGGGGCGGGGGCAGTTCCTACAATGAG.

A note on this clone: The read is 3 residues too short to cover the CDR3 end, so that end is filled in from the germline J gene. This chain uses TRBV28 with TRBJ1-2; TRBD1 matches 9 bases. Trimming removed 3 bases from V and 4 bases from J; junction bases left unmatched: 12. The CDR3 is made up of 17 amino acids. The germline V gene encodes CDR1 MDHEN and CDR2 SYDVKM. The sequenced CDR3 bases are TGTGCCAGCAGTTTCCCGGGACAGGGAGGTGTAAGCTATGGC. The encoded protein is CASSFPGQGGVSYG. The whole CDR3 region reads CASSFPGQGGVSYGYTF.

Remarks on this clone: Read sequence stops 3 residues before the CDR3 end, and the germline J gene provides the missing end. V gene TRBV7-9 combines with J gene TRBJ1-1, with a tentative D call TRBD1 (6 bases). Germline assignment: CDR1 SEHNR and CDR2 FQNEAQ (reference sequence). This CDR3 contains 14 residues. Trimming cost V 5 bases and J 0 bases, with 10 bases left between them. The CDR3 loop reads CASSGDTLNTEAFF. The part of the CDR3 DNA that was read is TGTGCCAGCAGCGGGGACACCTTGAACACTGAA.

As regards this clone: The read comes to an end 3 residues before the CDR3 does, leaving the germline J gene to fill in the end. J is TRBJ2-2 and V is TRBV7-6; no firm D call. Per germline, CDR1 SGHVS and CDR2 FNYEAQ. The CDR3 is 13 amino acids. V was pared by 5 bases and J by 4 bases, with 8 bases between. The CDR3 is CASSLASTGELFF. CDR3 bases read: TGTGCCAGCAGCCTCGCCAGCACCGGGGAG. Full variable domain (missing parts from reference TRBV7-6 and TRBJ2-2): GAGVSQSPRYKVTKRGQDVALRCDPISGHVSLYWYRQALGQGPEFLTYFNYEAQQDKSGLPNDRFSAERPEGSISTLTIQRTEQRDSAMYRCASSLASTGELFFGEGSRLTVL.

This clone is identified as medium-sized (0.01 to 0.1%) from frequency. The read comes to an end 3 residues before the CDR3 does, leaving the germline J gene to fill in the end. The chain combines TRBV10-3 with TRBJ1-1; 10 bases map to TRBD1. The CDR3 contains 15 residues. Germline V gene sequence: CDR1 ENHRY, CDR2 SYGVKD. CDR3 region: CAIMESGTGVSQAFF. The DNA read from the CDR3 is TGTGCCATCATGGAATCCGGGACAGGGGTGTCGCAA.

With regard to this clone: The read is 3 residues too short to cover the CDR3 end, so that end is filled in from the germline J gene. V usage is TRBV2 and J usage is TRBJ2-3; 8 bases line up with TRBD1. The CDR3 length is 14 residues. Germline V gene data show CDR1 as SNHLY and CDR2 as FYNNEI. The CDR3 bases that were read are TGTGCCAGCAGTGGGACAGGGTTTGTTCAGCCG. It translates to CASSGTGFVQP. The CDR3 in full is CASSGTGFVQPQYF. Complete variable domain (other parts from reference TRBV2 and TRBJ2-3): EPEVTQTPSHQVTQMGQEVILRCVPISNHLYFYWYRQILGQKVEFLVSFYNNEISEKSEIFDDQFSVERPDGSNFTLKIRSTKLEDSAMYFCASSGTGFVQPQYFGPGTRLTVL.

A remark on this clone: The read comes to an end 3 residues before the CDR3 does, leaving the germline J gene to fill in the end. The chain joins TRBV6-2 or TRBV6-3 to TRBJ2-6; 8 bases line up with TRBD1. V lost 5 bases, J lost 0 bases, and 3 bases stayed unmatched. This CDR3 comprises 16 residues. In germline, CDR1 is MNHEY, CDR2 SVGEGT. CDR3 loop: CASSTTGGSGANVLTF. The sequenced part of the CDR3 DNA is TGTGCCAGCAGTACAACAGGGGGCTCTGGGGCCAACGTC.

Regarding this clone: The read terminates 3 residues before the CDR3 end, so the remaining end is supplied by the germline J gene. The rearrangement links TRBV2 to TRBJ2-5; weak D call: TRBD1 (5 bases). CDR3 length: 13 amino acids. The V and J ends lost 5 bases and 5 bases respectively, with 12 bases between them. In germline, CDR1 is SNHLY, CDR2 FYNNEI. CDR3 protein: CASSSGLGETQYF. The sequenced part of the CDR3 DNA is TGTGCCAGCAGTTCAGGGTTGGGGGAGACC.

Of note for this clone: The CDR3 end is not reached by the read, which stops 3 residues before it; the germline J gene fills it in. The rearrangement uses TRBV2 and TRBJ1-2; D is uncertain. CDR1 SNHLY and CDR2 FYNNEI come from the germline V gene. The V and J ends lost 5 bases and 1 base respectively, with 11 bases between them. The CDR3 contains 14 residues. The CDR3 bases that were read are TGTGCCAGCAGTACAGAGGATCGTAACTATGGC. Its protein is CASSTEDRNYG. The entire CDR3 reads CASSTEDRNYGYTF. Looking up the rest from reference TRBV2 and TRBJ1-2 gives the full variable domain: EPEVTQTPSHQVTQMGQEVILRCVPISNHLYFYWYRQILGQKVEFLVSFYNNEISEKSEIFDDQFSVERPDGSNFTLKIRSTKLEDSAMYFCASSTEDRNYGYTFGSGTRLTVV.

Note on this clone: With the read ending 3 residues before the CDR3 end, the germline J gene is used to fill in that end. The V and J genes are TRBV14 and TRBJ2-5, with 11 bases lining up with TRBD2. V lost 4 bases, J lost 4 bases, and 5 bases stayed unmatched. This CDR3 is built from 15 residues. In germline, CDR1 is SGHDN, CDR2 FVKESK. The CDR3: CASSLLAGGIETQYF. The CDR3 bases that were read are TGTGCCAGCAGCCTCCTAGCGGGGGGTATAGAGACC.

As for this clone: The CDR3 extends 3 residues past the end of the read, so its final part is completed from the germline J gene. The chain has TRBV19 and TRBJ2-2, with a tentative D call TRBD2 (6 bases). Germline V gene data show CDR1 as LNHDA and CDR2 as SQIVND (reference sequence). With 0 bases removed from V and 6 bases from J, the gap between germline ends came to 11 bases. CDR3 length: 15 amino acids. This chain's CDR3 is CASSIEHSGAGELFF. CDR3 bases read: TGTGCCAGTAGTATAGAACATAGCGGAGCCGGGGAG.

This clone shows up as medium-sized by frequency. The DNA read from the CDR3 is TGTGCCAGCCATCGGGGACTAGCTGACCTACTCTCCACAGATACG. Amino acid sequence: CASHRGLADLLSTDT. The whole CDR3 protein reads CASHRGLADLLSTDTQYF. The chain recombines TRBV2 with TRBJ2-3, with TRBD2 matching over 9 bases. The read is 3 residues too short to cover the CDR3 end, so that end is filled in from the germline J gene. CDR3 length equals 18 residues. V was clipped by 8 bases and J by 2 bases; unmatched bases: 17. Germline CDR1 is SNHLY and CDR2 is FYNNEI.

As regards this clone: The CDR3 end lies 3 residues beyond the end of the read and is filled in from the germline J gene. This sequence joins TRBV5-4 and TRBJ1-4, with TRBD1 as a possible D gene (6 bases). The CDR3 totals 13 residues. Germline V gene data show CDR1 as SGHNT and CDR2 as YYREEE (reference sequence). With 5 bases removed from V and 7 bases from J, the gap between germline ends came to 12 bases. CDR3 sequence: CASSLQGGEKLFF. The DNA read from the CDR3 is TGTGCCAGCAGTCTACAGGGCGGTGAAAAA.

Points on this clone: Read sequence stops 3 residues before the CDR3 end, and the germline J gene provides the missing end. This chain connects TRBV19 to TRBJ1-2; unclear D gene. The CDR3 loop spans 12 amino acids. V shed 6 bases and J shed 4 bases, with 9 bases lying between them. The germline V gene encodes CDR1 LNHDA and CDR2 SQIVND (reference sequence). The CDR3 sequence is CASRMDSYGYTF. Incomplete CDR3 DNA: TGTGCCAGTAGAATGGACTCCTATGGC.

To note about this clone: The sequenced fragment ends 3 residues before the CDR3 boundary, so the rest is inferred from the germline J gene. J is TRBJ2-3 and V is TRBV6-4; the match to TRBD2 covers 14 bases. J was trimmed by 4 bases and V by 0 bases; bases with no gene match: 0. The CDR3 extends over 16 amino acids. The germline CDR1 and CDR2 sequences are MRHNA and SNTAGT. Incomplete CDR3 DNA: TGTGCCAGCAGTGACTCGACTAGCGGGGGGGCAGATACG. The encoded protein is CASSDSTSGGADT. The full CDR3 is CASSDSTSGGADTQYF.

A note on this clone: The missing CDR3 end, 3 residues past where the read stops, is filled in from the germline J gene. The J gene is TRBJ1-2, the V gene TRBV30, with D hard to call. The CDR3 covers 15 residues. The germline V gene has CDR1 GTSNPN and CDR2 SVGIG (reference sequence). The CDR3 bases that were read are TGTGCCTGGAGTGATCGCGGGAGTTTCACAGATACC. Translation: CAWSDRGSFTDT. The CDR3, in full, reads CAWSDRGSFTDTYTF. Together with reference TRBV30 and TRBJ1-2, the CDR3 gives the full variable domain: SQTIHQWPATLVQPVGSPLSLECTVEGTSNPNLYWYRQAAGRGLQLLFYSVGIGQISSEVPQNLSASRPQDRQFILSSKKLLLSDSGFYLCAWSDRGSFTDTYTFGSGTRLTVV.

To note about this clone: The read finishes 3 residues shy of the CDR3 end, and the germline J gene is used to complete it. This CDR3 is also generated by other DNA sequences in the sample. The chain recombines TRBV11-2 with TRBJ2-5, with unresolved D. The germline gives CDR1 SGHAT, CDR2 FQNNGV. V was cut by 3 bases and J by 2 bases, with 7 bases left in between. The CDR3 is 13 amino acids. Partial CDR3 DNA: TGTGCCAGCAGCTTTTCCACACAAGAGACC. It is translated as CASSFSTQET. The whole CDR3 sequence reads CASSFSTQETQYF.

The CDR3 loop is CASSQEGETQYF. The covered CDR3 bases are TGCGCCAGCAGTCAAGAGGGAGAGACC. The chain joins TRBV23-1 to TRBJ2-5; D is perhaps TRBD2 (5 bases). Coverage ceases 3 residues before the CDR3 finishes, and the germline J gene fills in the end. TRBV23-1 is noted as an ORF with a role that remains uncertain. Trimming stripped 2 bases from V and 4 bases from J, with 5 bases between. The CDR3 has 12 residues.

The part of the CDR3 DNA that was read is TGCAGCGTTGGAGGGTCCCACGAG. This gives the protein CSVGGSHE. The full CDR3 reads CSVGGSHEQYF. This sequence joins TRBV29-1 and TRBJ2-7; possible D gene TRBD2, 5 bases. The CDR3 end is not reached by the read, which stops 3 residues before it; the germline J gene fills it in. This CDR3 has 11 amino acids. V was clipped by 4 bases and J by 5 bases, with 9 bases between them. Germline V CDR1 and CDR2: SQVTM, ANQGSEA.

CDR3 residues: CASSLRIGQNQPQHF. Incomplete CDR3 DNA: TGTGCCAGCAGCTTACGGATAGGGCAGAATCAGCCC. This chain connects TRBV7-8 to TRBJ1-5, with no clear D. The CDR3 goes on 3 residues after the read ends, and that part is filled in from the germline J gene. Per the germline V gene, CDR1 is SGHVS and CDR2 is FQNEAQ. This CDR3 comprises 15 residues. V lost 2 bases, J lost 4 bases, and 12 bases lay in between.